This entry describes one T cell receptor (beta chain). The data stem from a study of T cell changes during pregnancy in multiple sclerosis. Germline CDR1 is MDHEN and CDR2 is SYDVKM. The CDR3 consists of 13 residues. V lost 6 bases, J lost 5 bases, and 11 bases lay in between. Sequencing was performed with immunoSEQ multiplex PCR; in TCRdb, only in-frame clones are kept and a portion is missing. The table shows tens of thousands of clones, with around 90% occurring only once. This receptor was identified in a female donor with multiple sclerosis, enrolled in a pregnancy study. The sample here was peripheral blood, taken in the first trimester of pregnancy. This chain joins TRBV28 and TRBJ1-5, with D perhaps TRBD1 (5 bases). The DNA for the CDR3 is TGTGCCAGCAGCGAGACAGCGTATCAGCCCCAGCATTTT. Its protein product is CASSETAYQPQHF.